This T cell receptor (beta chain) was recovered during a study of T cell changes during pregnancy in multiple sclerosis. Germline values: CDR1 SGHDN, CDR2 FVKESK. CDR3 length: 20 amino acids. V was cut by 3 bases and J by 2 bases, with 23 bases left in between. Libraries were prepared by immunoSEQ multiplex PCR; TCRdb keeps only in-frame clonotypes and omits some of them. The sample yields more than 85,000 clones, 94% seen once. The genes are TRBV14 and TRBJ2-6; D remains ambiguous. Sequenced here: peripheral blood, sampled after pregnancy. This receptor was taken from a female donor in good health, enrolled as a control in a pregnancy study. Here the CDR3 DNA reads TGTGCCAGCAGCCACCGAAGACAAGTGTCCCCAGCTCCTGGGGCCAACGTCCTGACTTTC. As protein: CASSHRRQVSPAPGANVLTF.